The TCR beta chain described here comes from a study of cytomegalovirus exposure and HLA in healthy donors. Study in general: In a later analysis, the 90 to 150 validation repertoires were reported to have used the same platform as the approximately 620 first-cohort repertoires. Study-level findings and limits: That first-cohort TCR clusters tended to co-occur in the roughly 130 validation repertoires was found in a later analysis.

Deletions cut 2 bases from V and 4 bases from J, with 9 bases between. Germline lookup yields CDR1 MNHEY and CDR2 SVGAGI. The CDR3 extends over 14 amino acids. These donors were members of the roughly 120-subject validation cohort, a group separate from the roughly 670-subject first cohort. Worth noting for this clone: The antigen is undetermined.

TCRdb's copy holds only in-frame clones and misses some; the assay was immunoSEQ multiplex PCR. In the table there are approximately 220,000 clones, around nine tenths of which are singletons. This TCR was sampled from a man aged 18 to 30 in good health and CMV-seronegative. J is TRBJ2-1 and V is TRBV6-5; the D is unclear. Material for sequencing was PBMCs. The CDR3 loop is CASSYEADYNEQFF. The CDR3 DNA reads as TGTGCCAGCAGTTACGAGGCGGATTACAATGAGCAGTTCTTC.